This is a list of T cell receptor beta chains from one sample in a study of blood T cells in healthy people across ages. TCRdb reprocessed the 5' RACE reads via MiXCR and lists one record per CDR3 protein. Of approximately 1,000,000 distinct CDR3 sequences in the sample, under 40% were seen once. Specimen: blood. These receptors were taken from a man aged 18-30 years in good health. Both conserved end residues are part of each CDR3. The order of the fields is clone size, V gene, J gene, D gene, CDR3 protein, CDR3 DNA. A D gene is named only where the DNA matches it firmly. Only part of the rows carry a size: once, few, many, or a class if the clone is expanded.

-,TRBV7-2,TRBJ2-1,-,CASSFIGGSHEQFF,TGTGCCAGCAGCTTCATCGGGGGTTCCCATGAGCAGTTCTTC
many,TRBV7-9,TRBJ1-2,TRBD1,CASSPIRQGFYGYTF,TGTGCCAGCAGCCCTATACGACAGGGATTTTATGGCTACACCTTC
few,TRBV30,TRBJ2-1,TRBD2,CAWSVLAGPNEQFF,TGTGCCTGGAGTGTACTAGCGGGCCCCAATGAGCAGTTCTTC
-,TRBV6-5,TRBJ1-1,-,CASSKENTEAFF,TGTGCCAGCAGTAAAGAAAACACTGAAGCTTTCTTT
-,TRBV2,TRBJ1-1,TRBD1,CASTIRQGNTEAFF,TGTGCCAGCACCATCCGACAGGGGAACACTGAAGCTTTCTTT
-,TRBV9,TRBJ2-7,-,CASSVVGDSYEQYF,TGTGCCAGCAGCGTAGTCGGGGACTCCTACGAGCAGTACTTC
-,TRBV6-2/TRBV6-3,TRBJ1-2,-,CASSNSPTWDYGYTF,TGTGCCAGCAGTAATTCCCCGACATGGGACTATGGCTACACCTTC
-,TRBV14,TRBJ2-7,-,CASSPNTGHSSYEQYF,TGTGCCAGCAGTCCAAATACGGGACATTCCAGCTACGAGCAGTACTTC
-,TRBV6-2/TRBV6-3,TRBJ1-2,-,CASSYSRGVGYGYTF,TGTGCCAGCAGTTACTCGAGGGGCGTGGGCTATGGCTACACCTTC
few,TRBV4-2,TRBJ1-1,-,CASSRVLGTEAFF,TGTGCCAGCAGCAGGGTTTTGGGAACTGAAGCTTTCTTT
few,TRBV6-2/TRBV6-3,TRBJ2-3,-,CASNTGLGADTQYF,TGTGCCAGCAACACGGGCCTGGGAGCAGATACGCAGTATTTT
few,TRBV5-1,TRBJ1-1,TRBD1,CASSLPDRVTEAFF,TGCGCCAGCAGCCTACCGGACAGGGTCACTGAAGCTTTCTTT
few,TRBV20-1,TRBJ1-1,-,CSANHLSLNTEAFF,TGCAGTGCTAATCACCTCTCTTTGAACACTGAAGCTTTCTTT
once,TRBV7-2,TRBJ1-2,TRBD1,CASSTRQGGGYTF,TGTGCCAGCAGCACGCGACAGGGGGGAGGCTACACCTTC
few,TRBV12-3/TRBV12-4,TRBJ2-5,TRBD2,CASSPSFPGLAGGKVVETQYF,TGTGCCAGCAGTCCCTCCTTCCCGGGACTAGCGGGGGGGAAAGTTGTGGAGACCCAGTACTTC
-,TRBV20-1,TRBJ1-1,TRBD1,CSARSGQDRASEAFF,TGCAGTGCTAGGTCGGGGCAGGACAGGGCTTCTGAAGCTTTCTTT
-,TRBV7-8,TRBJ1-4,TRBD1,CASSPRDRLNEKLFF,TGTGCCAGCAGCCCCCGGGACAGGCTGAATGAAAAACTGTTTTTT
-,TRBV7-2,TRBJ2-6,TRBD2,CASSLDSGGSSGANVLTF,TGTGCCAGCAGCTTAGACAGCGGGGGCTCCTCTGGGGCCAACGTCCTGACTTTC
-,TRBV6-6,TRBJ2-6,TRBD2,CASRRLAGAPVLTF,TGTGCCAGCAGACGACTAGCGGGGGCTCCCGTCCTGACTTTC
-,TRBV7-9,TRBJ1-1,-,CASLGGGRSNTEAFF,TGTGCCAGCTTGGGCGGAGGACGGTCGAACACTGAAGCTTTCTTT
many,TRBV20-1,TRBJ1-5,-,CSARPDRIHQPQHF,TGCAGTGCTAGGCCTGACAGGATTCATCAGCCCCAGCATTTT
few,TRBV11-2,TRBJ2-1,-,CASSPPILVLGNEQFF,TGTGCCAGCAGCCCCCCCATCCTAGTACTCGGCAATGAGCAGTTCTTC
-,TRBV7-3,TRBJ1-2,TRBD1,CASSTRTGSRYYTF,TGTGCCAGCAGCACGAGGACAGGTTCTCGGTACTACACCTTC
-,TRBV9,TRBJ2-7,TRBD2,CASSALPAGLSSYNEQYF,TGTGCCAGCAGCGCCCTACCAGCGGGGCTCAGCTCCTACAATGAGCAGTACTTC
-,TRBV5-1,TRBJ2-7,-,CASSFRGSYEQYF,TGCGCCAGCAGCTTTAGAGGATCCTACGAGCAGTACTTC
-,TRBV7-9,TRBJ1-6,-,CASSAEYNSPLHF,TGTGCCAGCAGCGCGGAATATAATTCACCCCTCCACTTT
-,TRBV10-3,TRBJ2-5,TRBD1,CAISAGGRETQYF,TGTGCCATCAGTGCAGGGGGCCGGGAGACCCAGTACTTC
few,TRBV15,TRBJ1-2,-,CATSRVPDPNYGYTF,TGTGCCACCAGCAGAGTCCCTGATCCTAACTATGGCTACACCTTC
few,TRBV20-1,TRBJ1-1,-,CSAKRRAGNTEAFF,TGCAGTGCGAAGCGCAGGGCCGGGAACACTGAAGCTTTCTTT
many,TRBV5-1,TRBJ2-1,-,CASSSSNEQFF,TGCGCCAGCAGCTCGTCTAATGAGCAGTTCTTC
many,TRBV6-5,TRBJ2-3,-,CASSYGGGGTDTQYF,TGTGCCAGCAGTTACGGAGGGGGTGGTACAGATACGCAGTATTTT
-,TRBV20-1,TRBJ2-1,TRBD2,CSARGLAGINNEQFF,TGCAGTGCTAGGGGACTAGCGGGGATAAACAATGAGCAGTTCTTC
-,TRBV5-1,TRBJ1-1,-,CASSYDRGFENTEAFF,TGCGCCAGCAGCTACGATAGGGGATTCGAGAACACTGAAGCTTTCTTT
-,TRBV12-3/TRBV12-4,TRBJ1-2,-,CASSALDRLRGYTF,TGTGCCAGCAGTGCTCTTGACAGGTTGAGAGGCTACACCTTC
-,TRBV9,TRBJ1-4,-,CASSVAGGHNEKLFF,TGTGCCAGCAGCGTAGCCGGGGGCCATAATGAAAAACTGTTTTTT
many,TRBV10-3,TRBJ2-3,TRBD2,CATSSGERTDTQYF,TGTGCCACCTCTAGCGGGGAACGCACAGATACGCAGTATTTT
-,TRBV29-1,TRBJ2-1,-,CSVGDYYNEQFF,TGCAGCGTTGGTGACTACTACAATGAGCAGTTCTTC
-,TRBV6-2/TRBV6-3,TRBJ1-5,-,CASSYFIGDQPQHF,TGTGCCAGCAGTTACTTTATCGGGGATCAGCCCCAGCATTTT
many,TRBV10-3,TRBJ1-2,TRBD1,CAIRPTGIDYGYTF,TGTGCCATCAGACCGACAGGGATCGACTATGGCTACACCTTC
many,TRBV7-2,TRBJ2-3,-,CASSKQGPDTQYF,TGTGCCAGCAGCAAACAGGGACCAGATACGCAGTATTTT
-,TRBV5-1,TRBJ2-6,-,CASSLGDTSSGANVLTF,TGCGCCAGCAGCTTGGGGGATACAAGCTCTGGGGCCAACGTCCTGACTTTC
-,TRBV5-1,TRBJ1-2,-,CASSPAALNNYGYTF,TGCGCCAGCAGCCCCGCAGCCCTCAATAACTATGGCTACACCTTC
-,TRBV15,TRBJ1-1,TRBD1,CATSSFMSGETGTNTEAFF,TGTGCCACCAGCAGTTTCATGAGTGGAGAGACAGGGACGAACACTGAAGCTTTCTTT
-,TRBV11-1,TRBJ2-1,TRBD2,CASSSTSGGRRYNEQFF,TGTGCCAGCAGTTCTACTAGCGGGGGCCGACGCTACAATGAGCAGTTCTTC
-,TRBV20-1,TRBJ2-1,-,CSARNPVLVTEQFF,TGCAGTGCCAGGAATCCGGTGCTGGTAACTGAGCAGTTCTTC
few,TRBV2,TRBJ1-2,-,CASREQAAGVYGYTF,TGTGCCAGCAGAGAACAGGCAGCGGGGGTCTATGGCTACACCTTC
few,TRBV20-1,TRBJ1-5,-,CSGTPQAGSNQPQHF,TGCAGTGGGACTCCGCAGGCCGGTTCCAATCAGCCCCAGCATTTT
once,TRBV29-1,TRBJ1-2,-,CGAEMGSANYGYTF,TGCGGCGCCGAGATGGGATCCGCTAACTATGGCTACACCTTC
once,TRBV7-9,TRBJ2-7,-,CASSSATVINNEQYF,TGTGCCAGCAGCTCCGCGACAGTCATCAACAATGAGCAGTACTTC
-,TRBV7-2,TRBJ2-1,TRBD1,CASSSHWGQKDNEQFF,TGTGCCAGCAGCTCTCACTGGGGACAGAAAGACAATGAGCAGTTCTTC
few,TRBV2,TRBJ2-5,-,CASSENRAGETQYF,TGTGCCAGCAGTGAAAACAGGGCGGGGGAGACCCAGTACTTC
-,TRBV6-5,TRBJ2-1,TRBD2,CASSSALAVSYNEQFF,TGTGCCAGCAGTTCTGCACTAGCGGTCTCCTACAATGAGCAGTTCTTC
-,TRBV6-2/TRBV6-3,TRBJ2-7,-,CASSLQRYEQYF,TGTGCCAGCAGTCTACAGCGCTACGAGCAGTACTTC
-,TRBV27,TRBJ1-5,-,CASSLYPRNQPQHF,TGTGCCAGCAGTTTATATCCCCGCAATCAGCCCCAGCATTTT
-,TRBV30,TRBJ1-4,-,CAWSLGQANEKLFF,TGTGCCTGGAGCCTGGGGCAGGCTAATGAAAAACTGTTTTTT
few,TRBV4-1,TRBJ2-1,-,CASSQDLASSYNEQFF,TGCGCCAGCAGCCAAGATCTAGCGAGCTCCTACAATGAGCAGTTCTTC